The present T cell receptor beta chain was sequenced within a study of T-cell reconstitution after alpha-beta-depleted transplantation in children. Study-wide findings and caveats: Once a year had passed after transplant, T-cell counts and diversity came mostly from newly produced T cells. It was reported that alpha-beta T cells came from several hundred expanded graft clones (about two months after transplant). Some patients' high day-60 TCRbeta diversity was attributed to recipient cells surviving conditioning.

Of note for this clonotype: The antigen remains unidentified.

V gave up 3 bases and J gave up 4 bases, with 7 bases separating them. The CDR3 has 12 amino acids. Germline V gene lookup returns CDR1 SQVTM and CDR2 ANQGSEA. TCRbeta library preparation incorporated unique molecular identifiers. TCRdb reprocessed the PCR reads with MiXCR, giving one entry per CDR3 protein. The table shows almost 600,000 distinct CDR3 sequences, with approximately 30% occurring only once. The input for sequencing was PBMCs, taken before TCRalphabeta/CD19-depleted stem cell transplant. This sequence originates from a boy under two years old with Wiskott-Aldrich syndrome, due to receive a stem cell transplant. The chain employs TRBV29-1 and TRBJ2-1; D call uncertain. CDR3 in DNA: TGCAGCGTTGACCTAGTGTACAATGAGCAGTTCTTC. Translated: CSVDLVYNEQFF.